This TCR beta chain came from a study of early T cells in non-severe SARS-CoV-2 infection. The overall study: The sequenced material was bulk RNA from unsorted whole blood, and its chains were unpaired.

The CDR3 contains 16 residues. Germline loops: CDR1 KGHDR, CDR2 SFDVKD. Trimming cost V 1 base and J 5 bases; bases outside gene matches: 5. This clonotype was seen ten or more times. Its antigen is not known. Study-level points and caveats: Matching against VDJdb likely underestimated virus-specific expansions, favoring anti-spike CD8.

Attached unique molecular identifiers marked individual cDNA molecules. TCRdb re-called the 5' RACE reads through MiXCR, storing one row per CDR3 protein. The sample carries approximately 32,000 distinct CDR3 sequences, 3% to 5% recorded once. The V gene is TRBV24-1, the J gene TRBJ2-1; 9 nucleotides line up with TRBD2. Sequenced input: whole blood. The TCR sequence derives from an adult who was a healthcare worker with PCR-confirmed SARS-CoV-2 infection or an uninfected control (not recorded which). CDR3 sequence reads: CATSDFRTSVDNEQFF. For the CDR3, the DNA is TGTGCCACCAGTGATTTCCGGACTAGCGTCGACAATGAGCAGTTCTTC.